Shown below are 15 T cell receptor beta chains from a single sample sequenced in a study of cytomegalovirus exposure and HLA in healthy donors. The study ran its PCR with 60 Vbeta and 13 Jbeta primers. The assay was immunoSEQ multiplex PCR, and TCRdb's table has in-frame clones only and misses some. The sample lists about 15,000 clones, about two thirds occurring once. Sequences were obtained from PBMCs. Receptors originate from a woman in her forties or fifties in good health and CMV-seropositive.

The chain has TRBV6-5 and TRBJ2-1, with TRBD2 identical over 8 bases. Germline lookup yields CDR1 MNHEY and CDR2 SVGAGI. CDR3 length: 14 residues. V lost 8 bases, J lost 5 bases, and 8 bases stayed unmatched. CDR3 DNA: TGTGCCAGCCCTGGACTAGCAGAAGACAATGAGCAGTTCTTC. Translating it yields CASPGLAEDNEQFF.

The V gene is TRBV5-4, the J gene TRBJ2-7, with D possibly being TRBD1 (5 bases). Germline assignment: CDR1 SGHNT and CDR2 YYREEE (reference sequence). The V and J ends lost 4 bases and 6 bases respectively, with 8 bases between them. The CDR3 runs 11 residues. In nucleotides, the CDR3 is TGTGCCAGCAGCGGAACAGGCGAGCAGTACTTC. Encoded protein: CASSGTGEQYF. The variable domain in full, with the rest retrieved from reference TRBV5-4 and TRBJ2-7, is ETGVTQSPTHLIKTRGQQVTLRCSSQSGHNTVSWYQQALGQGPQFIFQYYREEENGRGNFPPRFSGLQFPNYSSELNVNALELDDSALYLCASSGTGEQYFGPGTRLTVT.

This clone was observed a few times. The chain combines TRBV27 with TRBJ1-4; D remains ambiguous. The CDR3 is made up of 13 amino acids. Trimming took off 8 bases at V and 0 bases at J, with 7 bases between the two ends. Germline CDR1 and CDR2: MNHEY and SMNVEV (reference sequence). CDR3 in DNA: TGTGCCAGCCAAGCTGCAACTAATGAAAAACTGTTTTTT. This encodes CASQAATNEKLFF.

V and J are TRBV6-1 and TRBJ1-5, with a possible D match to TRBD1 (5 bases). This CDR3 has 15 residues. The germline V gene has CDR1 MNHNS and CDR2 SASEGT. V lost 1 base and J 9 bases, leaving 16 bases between the germline ends. CDR3 bases: TGTGCCAGCAGTGAAGGGTCCAGGGCCGGGTGGCCCCAGCATTTT. It is translated as CASSEGSRAGWPQHF.

The chain recombines TRBV29-1 with TRBJ1-2; 8 bases fit TRBD1. V lost 7 bases to trimming and J lost 0 bases; unmatched junction nucleotides: 4. The germline CDR1 and CDR2 sequences are SQVTM and ANQGSEA. The CDR3 loop spans 13 amino acids. The CDR3 DNA follows: TGCAGCGCCGGGACAGGACCTAACTATGGCTACACCTTC. Translated: CSAGTGPNYGYTF.

This clone was detected once. V is TRBV18 and J is TRBJ1-1; 7 positions match TRBD1. The CDR3 contains 14 residues. V was pared by 6 bases and J by 5 bases, with 9 bases of the junction left unmatched. Germline V gives CDR1 KGHSH, CDR2 LQKENI. CDR3 nucleotide sequence: TGTGCCAGCTCGCCAACAGGGGTGGAGACTGAAGCTTTCTTT. Protein product: CASSPTGVETEAFF.

The chain carries TRBV5-4 and TRBJ2-7; D ambiguous. The CDR3 extends over 12 amino acids. CDR1 is SGHNT and CDR2 is YYREEE in the germline V gene (reference sequence). V was cut by 4 bases and J by 0 bases, with 5 bases left in between. CDR3 amino acids: CASSDSSYEQYF. The CDR3 nucleotides are TGTGCCAGCAGCGACTCCTCCTACGAGCAGTACTTC. The whole variable domain, remainder taken from reference TRBV5-4 and TRBJ2-7, is ETGVTQSPTHLIKTRGQQVTLRCSSQSGHNTVSWYQQALGQGPQFIFQYYREEENGRGNFPPRFSGLQFPNYSSELNVNALELDDSALYLCASSDSSYEQYFGPGTRLTVT.

The chain employs TRBV25-1 and TRBJ1-5; 9 nucleotides match TRBD1. The CDR3 consists of 15 residues. CDR1 is MGHDK and CDR2 is SYGVNS in the germline V gene. With V trimmed by 4 bases and J by 1 base, 2 bases remained unmatched. The CDR3: CASSAQGASNQPQHF. Here the CDR3 DNA reads TGTGCCAGCAGTGCACAGGGGGCGAGCAATCAGCCCCAGCATTTT. Filled out from reference TRBV25-1 and TRBJ1-5, the complete variable domain reads EADIYQTPRYLVIGTGKKITLECSQTMGHDKMYWYQQDPGMELHLIHYSYGVNSTEKGDLSSESTVSRIRTEHFPLTLESARPSHTSQYLCASSAQGASNQPQHFGDGTRLSIL.

The chain links TRBV27 to TRBJ2-7; no firm D call. V was trimmed by 9 bases and J by 2 bases, leaving 11 bases between them. The germline CDR1 and CDR2 sequences are MNHEY and SMNVEV (reference sequence). The CDR3 has 12 amino acids. The DNA of the CDR3 is TGTGCCAGTCGAGGCGGAGCCTACGAGCAGTACTTC. This encodes CASRGGAYEQYF.

This clone was seen a handful of times. The CDR3 coding sequence is TGTGCCAGCAGCCAGATTAACATTCAGTACTTC. This translates into CASSQINIQYF. This chain joins TRBV11-2 and TRBJ2-4; D gene ambiguous. From germline, CDR1 is SGHAT and CDR2 FQNNGV. This CDR3 spans 11 amino acids. V lost 5 bases, J lost 7 bases, and 6 bases lay in between.

CDR3 in DNA: TGCAGCGTTGACACAGGGAAATCCTACGAGCAGTACTTC. Amino acid sequence: CSVDTGKSYEQYF. This chain joins TRBV29-1 and TRBJ2-7, with D tentatively TRBD1 (6 bases). Trimming took 3 bases from V and 1 from J, leaving 10 bases between them. Per the germline V gene, CDR1 is SQVTM and CDR2 is ANQGSEA. CDR3 size: 13 residues.

The V gene is TRBV9, the J gene TRBJ2-1, with D unclear. The CDR3 totals 12 residues. Trimming pared 1 base from V and 7 bases from J, leaving 6 bases between. The germline gives CDR1 SGDLS, CDR2 YYNGEE. In DNA form, the CDR3 reads TGTGCCAGCAGCGTAAATAGTAATGAGCAGTTCTTC. Protein product: CASSVNSNEQFF.

The chain is built from TRBV27 and TRBJ2-5; the D is unclear. V was clipped by 0 bases and J by 5 bases, with 4 bases between them. Per germline, CDR1 MNHEY and CDR2 SMNVEV (reference sequence). The CDR3 has 12 amino acids. In DNA form, the CDR3 reads TGTGCCAGCAGTTTATCGGGCGAGACCCAGTACTTC. This translates into CASSLSGETQYF.

This chain connects TRBV7-2 to TRBJ1-5; 7 bases line up with TRBD1. Germline CDR1 reads SGHTA; CDR2 reads FQGNSA. V shed 5 bases and J 5 bases; nucleotides not matched to a gene: 3. The CDR3 consists of 13 residues. In nucleotides, the CDR3 is TGTGCCAGCAGCAAGGGACAGTATCAGCCCCAGCATTTT. Translated, it gives CASSKGQYQPQHF.

The table lists this clone with a few counts. This rearrangement joins TRBV30 to TRBJ1-5; perhaps TRBD1 as D (6 bases). CDR1 and CDR2 (germline): GTSNPN, SVGIG (reference sequence). Trimming shortened V by 2 bases and J by 2 bases, and 19 bases separated the two germline ends. The CDR3 loop spans 17 amino acids. CDR3 DNA: TGTGCCTGGAGTCCGATGGGGGGGGCGGTCGGCAATCAGCCCCAGCATTTT. This gives the protein CAWSPMGGAVGNQPQHF.